Listed below are T cell receptor beta chains from one sample, sequenced in a study of T-cell reconstitution after alpha-beta-depleted transplantation in children. TCRdb passed the PCR reads through MiXCR, listing each CDR3 protein once. Of more than 3,500 distinct CDR3 sequences in the sample, 25% were seen once. The sample was PBMCs, mostly from graft donor cells, taken 60 days after TCRalphabeta/CD19-depleted stem cell transplant. The origin of the receptors is a boy under three years old who had a stem cell transplant for SCID, so the T cells may come from the graft donor. CDR3s include the opening cysteine and the closing phenylalanine or tryptophan. The D gene is left open where the match is weak. Expanded clones are given a class, and other clones once, few, many or no size at all.

v_call	j_call	clone_size	d_call	cdr3_length	cdr3_aa	cdr3_nt
TRBV7-3	TRBJ2-1	many	TRBD2	19	CASSSGASGGAVQHNEQFF	TGTGCCAGCAGCTCGGGGGCTAGCGGGGGGGCGGTACAGCACAATGAGCAGTTCTTC
TRBV10-3	TRBJ2-5	.	.	16	CAISPWGRRNQETQYF	TGTGCCATCAGCCCGTGGGGACGGAGAAACCAAGAGACCCAGTACTTC
TRBV7-8	TRBJ1-2	.	TRBD1	14	CASSPRTGYNGYTF	TGTGCCAGCAGCCCGAGGACAGGGTATAATGGCTACACCTTC
TRBV2	TRBJ1-5	many	.	13	CATARGWDQPQHF	TGTGCCACGGCCCGGGGATGGGATCAGCCCCAGCATTTT
TRBV9	TRBJ2-1	medium-sized	.	14	CASSVAGLYNEQFF	TGTGCCAGCAGCGTAGCGGGACTGTACAATGAGCAGTTCTTC
TRBV15	TRBJ2-7	many	.	17	CATSSRVSKAYAYEQYF	TGTGCCACCAGCAGCCGAGTGTCTAAAGCCTACGCCTACGAGCAGTACTTC
TRBV10-3	TRBJ1-5	medium-sized	.	13	CAISEWEGQPQHF	TGTGCCATCAGTGAGTGGGAGGGTCAGCCCCAGCATTTT
TRBV7-9	TRBJ1-1	medium-sized	.	17	CASSLGFSGRKNTEAFF	TGTGCCAGCAGCTTAGGTTTCTCTGGCAGAAAAAACACTGAAGCTTTCTTT
TRBV19	TRBJ1-1	many	.	14	CASSNSGPYTEAFF	TGTGCCAGTAGCAACTCGGGGCCTTACACTGAAGCTTTCTTT
TRBV15	TRBJ2-5	once	TRBD2	16	CATSREGLAARETQYF	TGTGCCACCAGCAGAGAAGGACTAGCGGCCCGGGAGACCCAGTACTTC
TRBV6-2/TRBV6-3	TRBJ1-5	.	TRBD1	15	CASSRRQGAHQPQHF	TGTGCCAGCAGCCGCCGGCAGGGGGCCCATCAGCCCCAGCATTTT
TRBV30	TRBJ1-6	many	.	13	CAWSVHEDSPLHF	TGTGCCTGGAGTGTACATGAGGATTCACCCCTCCACTTT
TRBV4-2	TRBJ2-3	large	TRBD2	16	CASSQVVAGLRDTQYF	TGTGCCAGCAGCCAAGTGGTAGCGGGGTTGAGAGATACGCAGTATTTT
TRBV18	TRBJ2-5	.	.	13	CASSPGQQETQYF	TGTGCCAGCTCGCCGGGGCAGCAAGAGACCCAGTACTTC
TRBV6-5	TRBJ2-7	many	.	14	CASRWQERTYEQYF	TGTGCCAGCAGATGGCAGGAAAGGACCTACGAGCAGTACTTC
TRBV27	TRBJ2-7	many	.	15	CASSLVGQMTYEQYF	TGTGCCAGCAGTTTAGTGGGACAAATGACCTACGAGCAGTACTTC
TRBV3-1	TRBJ2-3	many	TRBD2	17	CASRQGELAEIPDTQYF	TGTGCCTCCCGTCAAGGCGAGCTAGCGGAGATTCCAGATACGCAGTATTTT
TRBV29-1	TRBJ2-1	.	.	15	CSVLTGPLPNNEQFF	TGCAGCGTCCTAACAGGGCCCCTGCCCAACAATGAGCAGTTCTTC